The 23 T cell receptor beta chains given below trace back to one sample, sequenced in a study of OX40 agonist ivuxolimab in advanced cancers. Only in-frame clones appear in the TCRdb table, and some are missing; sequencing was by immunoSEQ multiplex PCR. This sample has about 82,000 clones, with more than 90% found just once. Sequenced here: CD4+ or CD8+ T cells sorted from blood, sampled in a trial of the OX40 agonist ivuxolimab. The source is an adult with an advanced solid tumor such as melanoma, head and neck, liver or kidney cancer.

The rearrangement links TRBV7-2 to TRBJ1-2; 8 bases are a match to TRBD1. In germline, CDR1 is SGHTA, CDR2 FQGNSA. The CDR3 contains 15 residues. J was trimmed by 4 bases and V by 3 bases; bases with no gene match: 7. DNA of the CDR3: TGTGCCAGCAGCTTGACGACAGGGGCGGTCTATGGCTACACCTTC. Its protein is CASSLTTGAVYGYTF. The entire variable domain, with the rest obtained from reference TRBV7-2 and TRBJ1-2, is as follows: GAGVSQSPSNKVTEKGKDVELRCDPISGHTALYWYRQSLGQGLEFLIYFQGNSAPDKSGLPSDRFSAERTGGSVSTLTIQRTQQEDSAVYLCASSLTTGAVYGYTFGSGTRLTVV.

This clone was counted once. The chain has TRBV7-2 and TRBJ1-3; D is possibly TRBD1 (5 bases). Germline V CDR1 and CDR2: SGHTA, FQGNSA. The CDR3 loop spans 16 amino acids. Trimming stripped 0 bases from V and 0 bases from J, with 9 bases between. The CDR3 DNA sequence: TGTGCCAGCAGCTTAGCCTCAGGGTTCTCTGGAAACACCATATATTTT. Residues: CASSLASGFSGNTIYF.

The CDR3 reads CASSEGTGTGNGYTF. The CDR3 bases are TGTGCCAGCAGCGAGGGGACCGGGACAGGGAATGGCTACACCTTC. V usage is TRBV9 and J usage is TRBJ1-2, with 9 bases aligning to TRBD1. Germline V lookup: CDR1 SGDLS, CDR2 YYNGEE. V shed 3 bases and J 6 bases; nucleotides not matched to a gene: 9. The CDR3 covers 15 residues.

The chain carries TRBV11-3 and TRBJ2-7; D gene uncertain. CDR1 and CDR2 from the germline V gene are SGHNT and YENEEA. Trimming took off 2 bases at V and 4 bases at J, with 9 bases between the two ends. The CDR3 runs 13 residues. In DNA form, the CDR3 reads TGTGCCAGCAGCTTATTCTCTTCGTACGAGCAGTACTTC. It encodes CASSLFSSYEQYF.

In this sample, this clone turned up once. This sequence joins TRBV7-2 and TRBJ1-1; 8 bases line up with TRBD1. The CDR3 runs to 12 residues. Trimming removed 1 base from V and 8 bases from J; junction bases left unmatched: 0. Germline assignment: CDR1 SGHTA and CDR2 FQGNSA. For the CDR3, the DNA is TGTGCCAGCAGCTTAGGGACAGGGGAAGCTTTCTTT. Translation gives CASSLGTGEAFF.

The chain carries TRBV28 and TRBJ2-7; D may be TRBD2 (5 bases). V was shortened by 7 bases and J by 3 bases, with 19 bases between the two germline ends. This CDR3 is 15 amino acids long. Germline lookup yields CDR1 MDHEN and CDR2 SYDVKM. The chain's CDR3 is CASTSGELSLYEQYF. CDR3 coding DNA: TGTGCCAGCACCTCCGGGGAGCTGTCCCTCTACGAGCAGTACTTC.

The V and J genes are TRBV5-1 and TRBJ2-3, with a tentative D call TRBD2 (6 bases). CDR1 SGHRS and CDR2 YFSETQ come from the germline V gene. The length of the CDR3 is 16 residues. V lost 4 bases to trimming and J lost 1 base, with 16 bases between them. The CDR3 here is CASSPGGRGGTDTQYF. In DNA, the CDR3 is TGCGCCAGCAGCCCAGGAGGGAGAGGGGGCACAGATACGCAGTATTTT. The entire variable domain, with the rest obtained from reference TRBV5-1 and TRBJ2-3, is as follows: KAGVTQTPRYLIKTRGQQVTLSCSPISGHRSVSWYQQTPGQGLQFLFEYFSETQRNKGNFPGRFSGRQFSNSRSEMNVSTLELGDSALYLCASSPGGRGGTDTQYFGPGTRLTVL.

The DNA of the CDR3 is TGTGCCAGCAGCTTCAGGGGGACCACAGATACGCAGTATTTT. This gives the protein CASSFRGTTDTQYF. This chain joins TRBV5-6 and TRBJ2-3; 7 nucleotides align to TRBD1. Germline V lookup: CDR1 SGHDT, CDR2 YYEEEE. The CDR3 consists of 14 residues. With 2 bases clipped from V and 2 bases from J, the junction kept 2 bases outside the gene matches.

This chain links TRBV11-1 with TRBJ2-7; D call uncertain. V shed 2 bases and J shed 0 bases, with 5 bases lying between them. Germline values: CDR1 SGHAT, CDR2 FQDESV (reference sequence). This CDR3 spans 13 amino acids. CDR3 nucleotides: TGTGCCAGCAGCTTACTGTTCTCCTACGAGCAGTACTTC. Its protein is CASSLLFSYEQYF.

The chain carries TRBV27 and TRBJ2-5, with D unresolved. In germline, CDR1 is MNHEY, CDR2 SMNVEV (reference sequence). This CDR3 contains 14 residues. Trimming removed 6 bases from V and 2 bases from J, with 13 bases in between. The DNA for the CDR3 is TGTGCCAGCAGCCGCCAGACGCAACAAGAGACCCAGTACTTC. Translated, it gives CASSRQTQQETQYF.

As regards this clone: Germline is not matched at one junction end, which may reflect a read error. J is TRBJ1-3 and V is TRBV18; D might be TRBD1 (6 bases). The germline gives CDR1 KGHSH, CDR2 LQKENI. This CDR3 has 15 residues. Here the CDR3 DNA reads TGTGCCAGCTCACCCCCCCAGGGGCCTGGGAACACCATATATTTT. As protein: CASSPPQGPGNTIYF.

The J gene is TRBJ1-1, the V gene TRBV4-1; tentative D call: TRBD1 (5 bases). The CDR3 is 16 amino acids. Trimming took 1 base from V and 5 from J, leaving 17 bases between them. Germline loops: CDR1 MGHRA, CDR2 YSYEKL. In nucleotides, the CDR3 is TGCGCCAGCAGCCAAGGGGCTTCAGGGAGGGATACTGAAGCTTTCTTT. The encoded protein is CASSQGASGRDTEAFF.

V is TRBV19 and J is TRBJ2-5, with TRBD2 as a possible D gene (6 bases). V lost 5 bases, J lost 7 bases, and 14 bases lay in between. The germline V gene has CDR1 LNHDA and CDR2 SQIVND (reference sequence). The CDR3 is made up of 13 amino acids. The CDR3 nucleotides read TGTGCCAGTAGTCTCCAACTAGCCGTGACCCAGTACTTC. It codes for CASSLQLAVTQYF.

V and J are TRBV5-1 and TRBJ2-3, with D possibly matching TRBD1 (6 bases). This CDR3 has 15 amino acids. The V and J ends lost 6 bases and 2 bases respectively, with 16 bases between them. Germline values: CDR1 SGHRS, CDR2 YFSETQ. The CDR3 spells CASTEAAGVTDTQYF. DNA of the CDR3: TGCGCCAGCACGGAAGCGGCAGGGGTCACAGATACGCAGTATTTT.

The CDR3 here is CASSSSIAGEDISYNEQFF. In DNA, the CDR3 is TGTGCCAGCAGCTCCTCAATAGCGGGGGAAGATATCTCCTACAATGAGCAGTTCTTC. This chain connects TRBV13 to TRBJ2-1, with 9 nucleotides matching TRBD2. Losses at the gene ends were 4 bases for V and 0 bases for J; bases not matched to a gene: 13. Germline V gene lookup returns CDR1 PRHDT and CDR2 FYEKMQ (reference sequence). CDR3 length equals 19 residues. The variable domain in full, with the rest retrieved from reference TRBV13 and TRBJ2-1, is AAGVIQSPRHLIKEKRETATLKCYPIPRHDTVYWYQQGPGQDPQFLISFYEKMQSDKGSIPDRFSAQQFSDYHSELNMSSLELGDSALYFCASSSSIAGEDISYNEQFFGPGTRLTVL.

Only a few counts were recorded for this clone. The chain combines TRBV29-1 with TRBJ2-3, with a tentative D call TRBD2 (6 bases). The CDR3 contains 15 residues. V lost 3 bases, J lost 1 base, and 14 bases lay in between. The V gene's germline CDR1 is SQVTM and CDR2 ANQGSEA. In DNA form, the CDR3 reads TGCAGCGTTGATGACCACCGCGGGGGCACAGATACGCAGTATTTT. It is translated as CSVDDHRGGTDTQYF.

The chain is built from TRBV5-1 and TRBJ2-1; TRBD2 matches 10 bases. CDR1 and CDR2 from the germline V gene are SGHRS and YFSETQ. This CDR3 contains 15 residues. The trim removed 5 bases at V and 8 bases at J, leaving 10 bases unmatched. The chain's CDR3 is CASSMSQRGGYEQFF. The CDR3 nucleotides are TGCGCCAGCAGTATGTCGCAGCGGGGGGGCTATGAGCAGTTCTTC.

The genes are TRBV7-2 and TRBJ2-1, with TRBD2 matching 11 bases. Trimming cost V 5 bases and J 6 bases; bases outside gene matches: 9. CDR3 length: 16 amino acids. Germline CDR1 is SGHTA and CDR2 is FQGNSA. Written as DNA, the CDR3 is TGTGCCAGCAGCCTCCTCCCTCTAGCGGGAGGCAATGAGCAGTTCTTC. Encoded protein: CASSLLPLAGGNEQFF.

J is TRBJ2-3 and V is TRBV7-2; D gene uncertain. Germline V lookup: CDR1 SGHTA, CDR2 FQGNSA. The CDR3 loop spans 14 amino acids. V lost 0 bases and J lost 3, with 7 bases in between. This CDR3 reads CASSLAHGTDTQYF. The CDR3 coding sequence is TGTGCCAGCAGCTTAGCGCACGGGACAGATACGCAGTATTTT.

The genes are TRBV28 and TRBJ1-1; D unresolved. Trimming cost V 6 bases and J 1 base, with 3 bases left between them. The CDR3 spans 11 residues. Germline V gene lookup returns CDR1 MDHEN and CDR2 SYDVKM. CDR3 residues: CASRANTEAFF. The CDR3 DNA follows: TGTGCCAGCAGGGCGAACACTGAAGCTTTCTTT.

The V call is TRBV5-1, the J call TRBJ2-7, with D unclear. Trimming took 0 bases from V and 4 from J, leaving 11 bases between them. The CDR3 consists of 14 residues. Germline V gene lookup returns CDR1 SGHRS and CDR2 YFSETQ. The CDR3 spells CASSLDGPRYEQYF. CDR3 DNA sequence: TGCGCCAGCAGCTTGGACGGACCACGATACGAGCAGTACTTC.

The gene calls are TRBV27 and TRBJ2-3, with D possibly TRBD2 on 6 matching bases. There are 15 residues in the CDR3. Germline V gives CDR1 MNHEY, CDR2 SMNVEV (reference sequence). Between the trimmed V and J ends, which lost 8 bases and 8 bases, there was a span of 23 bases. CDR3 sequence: CASSAGGNPRGTQYF. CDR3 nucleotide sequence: TGTGCCAGCTCGGCGGGCGGGAACCCCCGGGGTACGCAGTATTTT.

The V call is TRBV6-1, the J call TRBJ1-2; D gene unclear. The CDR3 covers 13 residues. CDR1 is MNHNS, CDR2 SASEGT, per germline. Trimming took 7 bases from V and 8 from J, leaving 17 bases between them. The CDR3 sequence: CASITPGAGGYTF. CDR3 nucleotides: TGTGCCAGCATTACACCAGGCGCAGGAGGCTACACCTTC.